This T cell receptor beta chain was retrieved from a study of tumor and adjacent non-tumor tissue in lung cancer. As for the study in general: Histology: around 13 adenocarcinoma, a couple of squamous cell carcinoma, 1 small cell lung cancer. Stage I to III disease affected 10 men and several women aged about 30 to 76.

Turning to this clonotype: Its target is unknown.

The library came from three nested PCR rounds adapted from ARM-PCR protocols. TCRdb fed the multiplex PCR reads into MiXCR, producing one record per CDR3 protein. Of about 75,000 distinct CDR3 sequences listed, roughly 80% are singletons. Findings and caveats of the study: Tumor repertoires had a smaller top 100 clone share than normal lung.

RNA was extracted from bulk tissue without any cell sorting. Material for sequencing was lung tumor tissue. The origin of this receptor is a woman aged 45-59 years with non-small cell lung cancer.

DNA for the CDR3: TGCAAGGTCCGAGGGGGACTAGCGGGATCAGCAGATACGCAGTATTTT. Its translation is CKVRGGLAGSADTQYF. V usage is TRBV29-1 and J usage is TRBJ2-3; 13 bases map to TRBD2. This CDR3 comprises 16 residues. Per the germline V gene, CDR1 is SQVTM and CDR2 is ANQGSEA.